These 13 T cell receptor beta chains were sequenced from one sample in a study of technical replicates of blood from several donors. Clones were read by immunoSEQ multiplex PCR, and TCRdb kept only the in-frame ones, dropping some. This sample has tens of thousands of clones, with 85% to 90% found just once. The sequenced material came from PBMCs. The receptor set was obtained from a human donor in good health. Some clones in this sample may be carry-over from other donors' samples.

V gene TRBV30 combines with J gene TRBJ2-7, with 10 bases fitting TRBD2. CDR3 length: 15 residues. Germline V lookup: CDR1 GTSNPN, CDR2 SVGIG (reference sequence). Trimming took 4 bases from V and 5 from J; bases not matched to a gene: 11. In DNA, the CDR3 is TGTGCCTGGATACAAGCCGCTAGCGGGAGACACGAGCAGTACTTC. It yields the protein CAWIQAASGRHEQYF.

The chain recombines TRBV6-5 with TRBJ2-7; 7 bases agree with TRBD2. CDR3 length equals 15 residues. V trimming: 6 bases; J trimming: 0 bases; junction bases outside the gene matches: 8. Germline-derived CDR1 and CDR2 are MNHEY and SVGAGI. The CDR3 here is CASSQSGASSYEQYF. In nucleotides, the CDR3 is TGTGCCAGCAGCCAAAGCGGGGCGAGCTCCTACGAGCAGTACTTC.

This rearrangement joins TRBV27 to TRBJ1-1, with a possible D match to TRBD1 (5 bases). Germline CDR1 reads MNHEY; CDR2 reads SMNVEV (reference sequence). CDR3 length equals 17 residues. V lost 5 bases, J lost 3 bases, and 22 bases lay in between. In nucleotides, the CDR3 is TGTGCCAGCAGTCCCCCGGGGGTGGTGAGTACGGACACTGAAGCTTTCTTT. This gives the protein CASSPPGVVSTDTEAFF.

The V gene is TRBV5-1, the J gene TRBJ2-7; no clear D gene. V gave up 3 bases and J gave up 0 bases, with 10 bases separating them. Germline V gene sequence: CDR1 SGHRS, CDR2 YFSETQ. This CDR3 is built from 14 residues. Written as DNA, the CDR3 is TGCGCCAGCAGCTCCTCAGGCCTCTCCTACGAGCAGTACTTC. Its translation is CASSSSGLSYEQYF. The full variable domain, in which reference TRBV5-1 and TRBJ2-7 provide the parts outside the CDR3, is KAGVTQTPRYLIKTRGQQVTLSCSPISGHRSVSWYQQTPGQGLQFLFEYFSETQRNKGNFPGRFSGRQFSNSRSEMNVSTLELGDSALYLCASSSSGLSYEQYFGPGTRLTVT.

The chain recombines TRBV7-3 with TRBJ2-7, with a weak D call TRBD2 (6 bases). Between the trimmed V and J ends, which lost 2 bases and 2 bases, there was a span of 10 bases. The CDR3 is made up of 14 amino acids. The V gene's germline CDR1 is SGHTA and CDR2 FQGTGA. DNA of the CDR3: TGTGCCAGCAGCTTAGCGGCGGGACCCTACGAGCAGTACTTC. Its translation is CASSLAAGPYEQYF. The whole variable domain, remainder taken from reference TRBV7-3 and TRBJ2-7, is GAGVSQTPSNKVTEKGKYVELRCDPISGHTALYWYRQSLGQGPEFLIYFQGTGAADDSGLPNDRFFAVRPEGSVSTLKIQRTERGDSAVYLCASSLAAGPYEQYFGPGTRLTVT.

The gene calls are TRBV28 and TRBJ2-7, with 7 bases fitting TRBD1. This CDR3 spans 15 amino acids. Germline CDR1 is MDHEN and CDR2 is SYDVKM. With 5 bases clipped from V and 3 bases from J, the junction kept 10 bases outside the gene matches. In DNA form, the CDR3 reads TGTGCCAGCAGTAGCCCGGGACAGAGACGCTACGAGCAGTACTTC. This encodes CASSSPGQRRYEQYF.

The chain employs TRBV19 and TRBJ1-5, with 7 bases identical to TRBD1. With V trimmed by 9 bases and J by 5 bases, 7 bases remained unmatched. This CDR3 has 13 residues. Per the germline V gene, CDR1 is LNHDA and CDR2 is SQIVND (reference sequence). The CDR3, as DNA: TGTGCCAGCAGGGGGGTAAGTGATCAGCCCCAGCATTTT. It translates to CASRGVSDQPQHF. Drawing the rest from reference TRBV19 and TRBJ1-5, the complete variable domain is DGGITQSPKYLFRKEGQNVTLSCEQNLNHDAMYWYRQDPGQGLRLIYYSQIVNDFQKGDIAEGYSVSREKKESFPLTVTSAQKNPTAFYLCASRGVSDQPQHFGDGTRLSIL.

V gene TRBV7-2 combines with J gene TRBJ2-7, with a possible D match to TRBD2 (5 bases). Trimming removed 5 bases at V and 4 bases at J, with 15 bases between. The CDR3 extends over 14 amino acids. From germline, CDR1 is SGHTA and CDR2 FQGNSA. CDR3: CASSSTLGGYEQYF. CDR3 DNA sequence: TGTGCCAGCAGCAGTACTTTGGGCGGGTACGAGCAGTACTTC.

The rearrangement links TRBV7-9 to TRBJ2-7, with D maybe TRBD2 (5 bases). This CDR3 is 16 amino acids long. The germline CDR1 and CDR2 sequences are SEHNR and FQNEAQ (reference sequence). V gave up 5 bases and J gave up 2 bases, with 19 bases separating them. This chain's CDR3 is CASSILLGDQAYEQYF. CDR3 nucleotides: TGTGCCAGCAGCATACTCCTCGGGGATCAGGCCTACGAGCAGTACTTC.

V usage is TRBV5-8 and J usage is TRBJ1-2; 7 bases align to TRBD1. Germline V gene lookup returns CDR1 SGHTS and CDR2 YDEGEE. J gave up 3 bases and V 5 bases, and 7 bases lay outside the gene matches. The CDR3 consists of 14 residues. DNA of the CDR3: TGTGCCAGCAGTAGGGGGCTTTCTGACTATGGCTACACCTTC. Amino acid sequence: CASSRGLSDYGYTF.

The chain uses TRBV25-1 and TRBJ2-5; 8 bases map to TRBD1. CDR3 size: 15 residues. Germline CDR1 is MGHDK and CDR2 is SYGVNS. V dropped 3 bases and J dropped 5; count of bases not matched to a gene: 8. The CDR3 DNA is TGTGCCAGCAGTGACCCGTTTCAGGGGGCTGAGACCCAGTACTTC. This sequence encodes CASSDPFQGAETQYF. Together with reference TRBV25-1 and TRBJ2-5, the CDR3 gives the full variable domain: EADIYQTPRYLVIGTGKKITLECSQTMGHDKMYWYQQDPGMELHLIHYSYGVNSTEKGDLSSESTVSRIRTEHFPLTLESARPSHTSQYLCASSDPFQGAETQYFGPGTRLLVL.

This sequence joins TRBV7-9 and TRBJ1-1; D remains ambiguous. Trimming left V 5 bases short and J 1 base short, with 8 bases between. Germline assignment: CDR1 SEHNR and CDR2 FQNEAQ (reference sequence). The CDR3 loop spans 13 amino acids. CDR3 nucleotides: TGTGCCAGCAGCCCAGCGGCGAACACTGAAGCTTTCTTT. Translating gives CASSPAANTEAFF.

The chain combines TRBV5-4 with TRBJ2-1; 9 bases line up with TRBD2. CDR1 is SGHNT and CDR2 is YYREEE in the germline V gene (reference sequence). Unmatched junction bases numbered 12, after V lost 5 bases and J lost 9 bases. The CDR3 has 15 amino acids. The CDR3 bases are TGTGCCAGCAGGGTCTTGGGCGGGAGGGCCGGTGAGCAGTTCTTC. This translates into CASRVLGGRAGEQFF.